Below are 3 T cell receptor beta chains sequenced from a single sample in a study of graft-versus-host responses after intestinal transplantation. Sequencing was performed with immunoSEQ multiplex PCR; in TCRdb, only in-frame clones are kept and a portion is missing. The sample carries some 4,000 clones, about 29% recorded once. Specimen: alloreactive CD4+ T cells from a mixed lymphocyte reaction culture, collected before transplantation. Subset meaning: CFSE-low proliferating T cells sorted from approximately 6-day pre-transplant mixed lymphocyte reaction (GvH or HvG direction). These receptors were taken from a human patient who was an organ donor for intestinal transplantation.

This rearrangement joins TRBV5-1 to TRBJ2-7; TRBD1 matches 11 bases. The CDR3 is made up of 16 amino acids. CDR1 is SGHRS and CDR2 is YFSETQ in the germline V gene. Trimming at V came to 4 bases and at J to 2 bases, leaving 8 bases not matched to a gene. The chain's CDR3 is CASSPDRGRGAYEQYF. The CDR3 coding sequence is TGCGCCAGCAGCCCGGACAGGGGGCGCGGTGCCTACGAGCAGTACTTC. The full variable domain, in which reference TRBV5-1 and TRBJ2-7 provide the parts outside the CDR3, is KAGVTQTPRYLIKTRGQQVTLSCSPISGHRSVSWYQQTPGQGLQFLFEYFSETQRNKGNFPGRFSGRQFSNSRSEMNVSTLELGDSALYLCASSPDRGRGAYEQYFGPGTRLTVT.

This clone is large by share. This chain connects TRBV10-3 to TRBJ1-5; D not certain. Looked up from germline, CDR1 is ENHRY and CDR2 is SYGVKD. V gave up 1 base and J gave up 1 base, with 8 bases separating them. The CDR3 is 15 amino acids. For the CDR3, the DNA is TGTGCCATCAGTGAGTATGGGGTAAGCAATCAGCCCCAGCATTTT. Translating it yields CAISEYGVSNQPQHF.

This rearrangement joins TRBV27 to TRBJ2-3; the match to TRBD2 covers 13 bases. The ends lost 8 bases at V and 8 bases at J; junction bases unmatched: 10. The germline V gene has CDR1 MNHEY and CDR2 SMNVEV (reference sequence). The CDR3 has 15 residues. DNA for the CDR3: TGTGCCAGCGGCCCGACTAGCGGGGGGCCGGGTACGCAGTATTTT. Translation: CASGPTSGGPGTQYF.